This T cell receptor beta chain originates from a study of shared clonotypes between healthy human individuals. General study findings and limits: Limited genetic and exposure-history diversity came from having few donors.

Assay used: immunoSEQ multiplex PCR; TCRdb lists only in-frame clones, some missing. The repertoire holds hundreds of thousands of clones, with 95% to 96% as singletons. Naive CD8 cells were CD45RO-negative, positively selected for CCR7, excluding terminally differentiated effector memory CD45RA+ cells. The V gene's germline CDR1 is SGDLS and CDR2 YYNGEE. This CDR3 contains 15 residues. J was trimmed by 4 bases and V by 0 bases; bases with no gene match: 3. Remarks on this clone: What it recognizes is unknown.

Input material: naive CD8+ T cells sorted from blood. The rearrangement links TRBV9 to TRBJ2-3, with TRBD1 identical over 9 bases. The sequence derives from a woman aged 25-40 years in good health. This chain's CDR3 is CASSVGDRDADTQYF. CDR3 in DNA: TGTGCCAGCAGCGTAGGGGACAGGGATGCAGATACGCAGTATTTT.